The 5 T cell receptor beta chains below all came from one sample that was sequenced in a study of T cells after yellow fever vaccination (dated by TCRdb to between 2018 and 2020). Library preparation used 5' RACE. TCRdb lists the instrument as Illumina HiSeq 2500. The public sequencing data were trimmed at Q25 with fastp and processed into clonotypes with MiXCR by TCRdb, which kept only in-frame beta chains. Rows with a matching CDR3 protein are joined into one entry that keeps the most common DNA and genes. The sample contains more than 90,000 distinct CDR3 sequences, 8.4% of them found a single time. Clones ranked in the top ten supply about 25% of the sample. Read against the paper, the sample's treatment or condition label means: live attenuated yellow fever vaccine strain. Specimen: CD8+ T cells sorted from PBMCs, collected 45 days after the yellow fever booster vaccination. These receptors were taken from a man between 25 and 39 years old who received the YFV17D yellow fever vaccine.

This clonotype was seen at least ten times. This chain uses TRBV21-1 with TRBJ2-7; TRBD1 is the table's D call, not checked against the DNA. TRBV21-1 is described as a pseudogene. CDR3 size: 18 residues. The CDR3 coding sequence is TGTGCCAGCAGCCTTAAACCCCCGGGACAAATTCGATACTACGAGCAGTACTTC. It codes for CASSLKPPGQIRYYEQYF.

This clonotype occurred a few times. The chain recombines TRBV11-2 with TRBJ2-7, with D perhaps being TRBD1 or TRBD2 (5 bases each). Germline V gene lookup returns CDR1 SGHAT and CDR2 FQNNGV. The CDR3 is 16 amino acids. V lost 5 bases and J lost 2, with 19 bases in between. DNA for the CDR3: TGTGCCAGCAGCCGCTCCGAGGGGACGTTTCCCTACGAGCAGTACTTC. Amino acid sequence: CASSRSEGTFPYEQYF. Together with reference TRBV11-2 and TRBJ2-7, the CDR3 gives the full variable domain: EAGVAQSPRYKIIEKRQSVAFWCNPISGHATLYWYQQILGQGPKLLIQFQNNGVVDDSQLPKDRFSAERLKGVDSTLKIQPAKLEDSAVYLCASSRSEGTFPYEQYFGPGTRLTVT.

The CDR3 sequence: CASSAMRQQFF. For the CDR3, the DNA is TGTGCCAGTAGTGCCATGCGGCAGCAGTTCTTC. This chain joins TRBV19 and TRBJ2-1; D gene unclear. The CDR3 loop spans 11 amino acids. Germline V CDR1 and CDR2: LNHDA, SQIVND (reference sequence). V lost 5 bases and J lost 11, with 10 bases in between.

This clonotype came up many times. The chain has TRBV24-1 and TRBJ2-1; unclear D gene. Germline CDR1 KGHDR, CDR2 SFDVKD. V lost 1 base, J lost 4 bases, and 7 bases lay in between. The CDR3 is 14 residues long. CDR3 sequence reads: CATSDLAGYNEQFF. The DNA of the CDR3 is TGTGCCACCAGTGATTTAGCCGGGTACAATGAGCAGTTCTTC.

This clonotype was seen a few times. This chain links TRBV29-1 with TRBJ2-5; 7 bases are a match to TRBD1. Germline V CDR1 and CDR2: SQVTM, ANQGSEA. The CDR3 is 13 residues long. V shed 2 bases, J shed 0 bases, and the junction held 0 bases outside the gene matches. Here the CDR3 DNA reads TGCAGCGTTGAAACAGGGGACCAAGAGACCCAGTACTTC. Translating it yields CSVETGDQETQYF.